This T cell receptor beta chain was identified in a study of shared clonotypes between healthy human individuals. Study-level results: A small donor pool kept down the genetic and exposure-history diversity that was represented. Incompleteness in sorted-subset sequencing, despite large depth, was shown by rarefaction. Generally, naive subsets came out with larger estimated richness than memory subsets.

The authors split each subset's genomic DNA evenly across several immunoSEQ plates. Measured with immunoSEQ multiplex PCR; TCRdb has only the in-frame clones, and not every one. The sample has about 820,000 clones; 85% to 95% are singletons. Concerning this clone: Its antigen remains unidentified.

CDR1 and CDR2 (germline): SGHVS, FNYEAQ. There are 14 residues in the CDR3. Deletions cut 0 bases from V and 8 bases from J, with 11 bases between. The naive CD8 population came from CD45RO-negative cells selected for CCR7, without terminally differentiated effector memory CD45RA+ cells. This chain connects TRBV7-6 to TRBJ2-1, with a possible D match to TRBD2 (6 bases). The sequencing sample was made of naive CD8+ T cells sorted from blood. The TCR was taken from a young man in good health. CDR3 sequence reads: CASSLAGGRDEQFF. For the CDR3, the DNA is TGTGCCAGCAGCTTAGCGGGAGGAAGGGATGAGCAGTTCTTC.